The 10 T cell receptor beta chains presented below share a single source sample, sequenced in a study of T cell repertoires in cytomegalovirus infection. Using its own MiXCR run on the reads, TCRdb lists one record per CDR3 protein. The sample includes 830,000 or so distinct CDR3 sequences, roughly 33% of them seen just once. Their specific antigens are unknown. The sample in question was cultured CD8+ T cells from PBMCs, obtained from culture after CMV antigen stimulation. These receptors were collected from a human donor in good health (CMV status not recorded). Some clones in this sample may be carry-over from other donors' samples.

V is TRBV7-9 and J is TRBJ1-6; 7 nucleotides align to TRBD1. CDR3 length: 18 amino acids. The germline V gene encodes CDR1 SEHNR and CDR2 FQNEAQ (reference sequence). The J segment lost 3 bases and the V segment lost 4 bases, leaving 12 bases of the junction unmatched. The CDR3 loop reads CASSYRGGPSGYNSPLHF. CDR3 in DNA: TGTGCCAGCAGCTACAGGGGAGGCCCTTCAGGCTATAATTCACCCCTCCACTTT.

The chain has TRBV20-1 and TRBJ1-2; 8 bases agree with TRBD1. This CDR3 is 15 amino acids long. V lost 2 bases, J lost 3 bases, and 8 bases stayed unmatched. CDR1 and CDR2 from the germline V gene are DFQATT and SNEGSKA (reference sequence). The CDR3 loop is CSARPPRQGYYGYTF. The CDR3 coding sequence is TGCAGTGCTAGACCCCCCCGACAGGGGTACTATGGCTACACCTTC.

This clonotype came up a few times. The CDR3 loop is CSVILGGGADTQYF. The CDR3 DNA reads as TGCAGCGTTATCTTGGGGGGCGGTGCAGATACGCAGTATTTT. The gene calls are TRBV29-1 and TRBJ2-3, with D perhaps TRBD1 or TRBD2 (6 bases each). CDR3 length: 14 amino acids. Deletions cut 5 bases from V and 4 bases from J, with 16 bases between. CDR1 and CDR2 from the germline V gene are SQVTM and ANQGSEA.

The CDR3 sequence: CASNVRDRGTYEQYF. The CDR3 bases are TGTGCCAGCAACGTCCGGGACAGGGGTACCTACGAGCAGTACTTC. The genes are TRBV7-9 and TRBJ2-7; 10 bases are shared with TRBD1. Germline loops: CDR1 SEHNR, CDR2 FQNEAQ (reference sequence). After removal of 7 bases from V and 2 bases from J, the junction contained 8 bases not matched to a gene. This CDR3 is 15 amino acids long.

V is TRBV5-4 and J is TRBJ2-7, with 11 nucleotides matching TRBD2. This CDR3 spans 15 amino acids. Trimming removed 2 bases from V and 5 bases from J; junction bases left unmatched: 6. CDR1 and CDR2 from the germline V gene are SGHNT and YYREEE (reference sequence). The CDR3 sequence is CASSFTSGGPDEQYF. The CDR3 DNA sequence: TGTGCCAGCAGCTTTACTAGCGGGGGCCCCGACGAGCAGTACTTC.

This clonotype was picked up a small number of times. The rearrangement joins TRBV7-9 to TRBJ1-1; D is possibly TRBD1 (6 bases). Germline CDR1 reads SEHNR; CDR2 reads FQNEAQ (reference sequence). The V end was cut by 5 bases, the J end by 0 bases, with 16 bases between. There are 16 residues in the CDR3. DNA of the CDR3: TGTGCCAGCAGCCCCCCCGTCAGACAGGTGAACACTGAAGCTTTCTTT. Translated, it gives CASSPPVRQVNTEAFF.

This clonotype was counted once. This chain uses TRBV5-6 with TRBJ2-5, with 11 nucleotides matching TRBD2. Germline CDR1 reads SGHDT; CDR2 reads YYEEEE. The CDR3 contains 15 residues. V lost 0 bases and J lost 5; bases outside the gene matches: 3. The CDR3 nucleotides are TGTGCCAGCAGCTTGGTAGCGGGGGGGCCGGAGACCCAGTACTTC. It codes for CASSLVAGGPETQYF.

The V and J genes are TRBV7-6 and TRBJ1-1, with D perhaps matching TRBD1 (5 bases). The CDR3 extends over 16 amino acids. Trimming took off 4 bases at V and 5 bases at J, with 20 bases between the two ends. Germline CDR1 and CDR2: SGHVS and FNYEAQ. CDR3 in DNA: TGTGCCAGCAGCTCCAACCCCGGGGCCCGAAGTACTGAAGCTTTCTTT. Translation: CASSSNPGARSTEAFF.

The rearrangement links TRBV14 to TRBJ1-1, with D unclear. Germline V CDR1 and CDR2: SGHDN, FVKESK. V lost 4 bases, J lost 3 bases, and 18 bases lay in between. The CDR3 length is 16 residues. CDR3 in amino acids: CASSPLGGWSDTEAFF. The CDR3, as DNA: TGTGCCAGCAGCCCCCTGGGAGGGTGGAGTGACACTGAAGCTTTCTTT. Full variable domain (outside the CDR3, taken from reference TRBV14 and TRBJ1-1): EAGVTQFPSHSVIEKGQTVTLRCDPISGHDNLYWYRRVMGKEIKFLLHFVKESKQDESGMPNNRFLAERTGGTYSTLKVQPAELEDSGVYFCASSPLGGWSDTEAFFGQGTRLTVV.

The CDR3 loop is CASSEQGRNEQFF. The CDR3 region has the DNA TGTGCCAGCAGTGAACAGGGCAGGAATGAGCAGTTCTTC. V is TRBV25-1 and J is TRBJ2-1, with a weak D call TRBD1 (5 bases). Per germline, CDR1 MGHDK and CDR2 SYGVNS. The CDR3 length is 13 residues. V was pared by 2 bases and J by 7 bases, with 9 bases between.